This T cell receptor beta chain was sequenced in a study of PD-1 blockade in classical Hodgkin lymphoma. Study-level findings and limits: With respect to the repertoire differences, their causes, possibly disease activity or prior therapy, remain undefined. Reports described newly diagnosed patients as having lower baseline TCR diversity than healthy donors.

The sample's time point: newly diagnosed, previously untreated cHL patient sample. The CD4+ T cells used were purified from thawed PBMCs through magnetic negative selection. Comparison relied on PBMCs that came from newly diagnosed, untreated classical Hodgkin lymphoma. CDR1 is SQVTM, CDR2 ANQGSEA, per germline. The CDR3 contains 16 residues. V was cut by 3 bases and J by 9 bases, with 24 bases left in between. The assay was immunoSEQ multiplex PCR, and TCRdb's table has in-frame clones only and misses some. The sample lists about 20,000 clones; approximately 82% were seen once. Points on this clone: The antigen is undetermined.

The receptor's source is a human donor with classical Hodgkin lymphoma. The sample taken for sequencing was CD4+ T cells from blood. The chain has TRBV29-1 and TRBJ2-1, with a tentative D call TRBD2 (5 bases). The DNA of the CDR3 is TGCAGCGTTGAGCCCGGACTCCCACCCCAATGGGGTGAGCAGTTCTTC. This codes for CSVEPGLPPQWGEQFF.